The clone carrying this T cell receptor (beta chain) is labeled medium-sized. No antigen is known for it. Total RNA and DNA came together from 20-30 mg of bulk tissue without cell sorting. Each sampled tumor had five separate regions taken from it. The sample comes from a study of tumor-infiltrating lymphocytes in primary liver carcinoma. The study, taken as a whole, reports: Tumor specimens were characterized by a significantly higher top-250-clone fraction than blood (p = 0.039).

The V gene's germline CDR1 is MNHEY and CDR2 SVGAGI. CDR3 size: 11 residues. V lost 11 bases, J lost 7 bases, and 12 bases lay in between. From around 500 ng total RNA, TCR beta cDNA was generated with a primer in the constant region. Investigators got TCR beta libraries out of three nested multiplex PCR rounds, done with slightly modified ARM-PCR. It was with TRBV1-TRBV30 forward primers and a C-beta reverse primer that the first two PCR rounds were run, at 10 cycles each. MiXCR, applied by TCRdb to the multiplex PCR reads, yields one record per CDR3 protein. The sample lists tens of thousands of distinct CDR3 sequences, over 65% occurring once.

The genes are TRBV6-5 and TRBJ2-1; the D gene is possibly TRBD1 (6 bases). The sequence derives from a man aged 35-49 years with primary liver carcinoma and hepatitis B virus infection. Sequenced input: liver tumor tissue from sampling region 3. Subset specified: tumor region T3, left-lateral pole. The CDR3: CASLRGNEQFF. The CDR3 bases are TGTGCCTCCCTTAGGGGGAATGAGCAGTTCTTC.